This passage covers 25 T cell receptor beta chains from one sample sequenced in a study of Ad26.COV2.S vaccination and SARS-CoV-2 variants. Noted treatment: around 19 received Ad26.COV2.S at low or high dose, single or two shots; 5 received placebo; per-sample allocation not given. All samples were drawn on day 63, counting from the first vaccine or placebo injection. Generated by immunoSEQ multiplex PCR, the TCRdb table keeps only in-frame clones and is missing some. In the table there are around 350,000 clones, about 85% of which are singletons. This material consisted of peripheral blood, taken in a trial of Ad26.COV2.S vaccine versus placebo. These receptors all come from a person aged 18-60 years who received the Ad26.COV2.S COVID-19 vaccine or a placebo.

The rearrangement uses TRBV2 and TRBJ2-5; a weak D match, TRBD2 (5 bases). The V end lost 10 bases, the J end lost 1 base, and 13 bases lay between the germline ends. Germline values: CDR1 SNHLY, CDR2 FYNNEI. The CDR3 is 13 residues long. The CDR3: CANQGGPQETQYF. DNA of the CDR3: TGTGCCAACCAAGGCGGGCCCCAAGAGACCCAGTACTTC.

The chain recombines TRBV5-1 with TRBJ1-3, with a possible D match to TRBD1 (6 bases). The CDR3 extends over 15 amino acids. Germline V gives CDR1 SGHRS, CDR2 YFSETQ. V was clipped by 4 bases and J by 2 bases, with 13 bases between them. For the CDR3, the DNA is TGCGCCAGCAGCCCCGGACAGATTACTGGAAACACCATATATTTT. Protein: CASSPGQITGNTIYF. The whole variable domain, remainder taken from reference TRBV5-1 and TRBJ1-3, is KAGVTQTPRYLIKTRGQQVTLSCSPISGHRSVSWYQQTPGQGLQFLFEYFSETQRNKGNFPGRFSGRQFSNSRSEMNVSTLELGDSALYLCASSPGQITGNTIYFGEGSWLTVV.

The rearrangement uses TRBV5-8 and TRBJ2-3; maybe TRBD1 (5 bases). This CDR3 has 14 amino acids. Germline lookup yields CDR1 SGHTS and CDR2 YDEGEE. The V gene lost 3 bases and the J gene lost 3 bases, with 11 bases spanning the gap. The CDR3 loop reads CASSWTTGTDTQYF. In nucleotides, the CDR3 is TGTGCCAGCAGCTGGACAACCGGGACAGATACGCAGTATTTT. The full variable domain, in which reference TRBV5-8 and TRBJ2-3 provide the parts outside the CDR3, is EAGVTQSPTHLIKTRGQQATLRCSPISGHTSVYWYQQALGLGLQFLLWYDEGEERNRGNFPPRFSGRQFPNYSSELNVNALELEDSALYLCASSWTTGTDTQYFGPGTRLTVL.

This clone came up once. The CDR3 DNA reads TGTGCCAGCAGCTTAGGCAGGGCGACTATCCCCCTCGGCAATGAGCAGTTCTTC. Its translation is CASSLGRATIPLGNEQFF. The chain links TRBV13 to TRBJ2-1; D might be TRBD1 or TRBD2, each matching 5 bases. Germline CDR1 reads PRHDT; CDR2 reads FYEKMQ (reference sequence). The CDR3 runs to 18 residues. The V end was cut by 0 bases, the J end by 6 bases, with 21 bases between.

J is TRBJ1-1 and V is TRBV18, with TRBD1 matching 8 bases. Germline CDR1 KGHSH, CDR2 LQKENI. The CDR3 contains 14 residues. Unmatched junction bases numbered 10, after V lost 6 bases and J lost 7 bases. The CDR3 DNA sequence: TGTGCCAGCTCGCTGACAGGGGTAGAGGGTGAAGCTTTCTTT. Translation gives CASSLTGVEGEAFF.

V gene TRBV28 combines with J gene TRBJ2-1; 8 nucleotides agree with TRBD2. With 6 bases clipped from V and 8 bases from J, the junction kept 18 bases outside the gene matches. Germline V gene lookup returns CDR1 MDHEN and CDR2 SYDVKM. This CDR3 is 17 amino acids long. Written as DNA, the CDR3 is TGTGCCAGCAGCTACCCGCGGGATAGCGGGATTAGGTATGAGCAGTTCTTC. This translates into CASSYPRDSGIRYEQFF.

This clone was counted between two and nine times. The chain employs TRBV30 and TRBJ2-1, with 8 bases matching TRBD2. Germline values: CDR1 GTSNPN, CDR2 SVGIG (reference sequence). V dropped 0 bases and J dropped 5; count of bases not matched to a gene: 3. CDR3 size: 14 residues. Here the CDR3 reads CAWSVHSGNNEQFF. The CDR3 DNA sequence: TGTGCCTGGAGTGTACATAGCGGGAACAATGAGCAGTTCTTC.

The rearrangement uses TRBV30 and TRBJ2-7, with D possibly being TRBD1 (6 bases). This CDR3 has 13 residues. Germline loops: CDR1 GTSNPN, CDR2 SVGIG (reference sequence). Trimming stripped 5 bases from V and 3 bases from J, with 14 bases between. The CDR3 sequence is CAWGHIRGYEQYF. For the CDR3, the DNA is TGTGCCTGGGGCCATATCAGGGGCTACGAGCAGTACTTC. The full variable domain, in which reference TRBV30 and TRBJ2-7 provide the parts outside the CDR3, is SQTIHQWPATLVQPVGSPLSLECTVEGTSNPNLYWYRQAAGRGLQLLFYSVGIGQISSEVPQNLSASRPQDRQFILSSKKLLLSDSGFYLCAWGHIRGYEQYFGPGTRLTVT.

This chain connects TRBV28 to TRBJ2-3; possibly TRBD1 or TRBD2 for D (6 bases each). This CDR3 is built from 16 residues. Trimming took 3 bases from V and 0 from J, leaving 13 bases between them. Germline-derived CDR1 and CDR2 are MDHEN and SYDVKM. The CDR3 is CASSFGGGISTDTQYF. DNA for the CDR3: TGTGCCAGCAGTTTTGGAGGGGGGATTAGCACAGATACGCAGTATTTT.

The rearrangement uses TRBV7-8 and TRBJ1-5; possible D gene TRBD1, 5 bases. This CDR3 has 17 amino acids. CDR1 and CDR2 from the germline V gene are SGHVS and FQNEAQ. V lost 5 bases to trimming and J lost 0 bases, with 17 bases between them. The CDR3 region has the DNA TGTGCCAGCAGCAAGGGTGAGACAGCTTATAGCAATCAGCCCCAGCATTTT. Protein product: CASSKGETAYSNQPQHF.

The chain links TRBV14 to TRBJ2-5; D not certain. CDR3 length: 13 residues. V lost 4 bases and J lost 3, with 9 bases in between. Germline V gene lookup returns CDR1 SGHDN and CDR2 FVKESK. The DNA of the CDR3 is TGTGCCAGCAGCCTCACCCGTAAAGAGACCCAGTACTTC. Its protein product is CASSLTRKETQYF.

J is TRBJ2-5 and V is TRBV18, with D possibly being TRBD2 (6 bases). Germline-derived CDR1 and CDR2 are KGHSH and LQKENI. CDR3 length: 16 residues. Trimming removed 0 bases at V and 2 bases at J, with 13 bases between. The CDR3: CASSPPLRGEQETQYF. CDR3 in DNA: TGTGCCAGCTCACCACCCTTGCGGGGTGAACAAGAGACCCAGTACTTC. The full variable domain, completed using reference TRBV18 and TRBJ2-5, is NAGVMQNPRHLVRRRGQEARLRCSPMKGHSHVYWYRQLPEEGLKFMVYLQKENIIDESGMPKERFSAEFPKEGPSILRIQQVVRGDSAAYFCASSPPLRGEQETQYFGPGTRLLVL.

V gene TRBV13 combines with J gene TRBJ2-5; TRBD1 might be the D (5 bases). V was pared by 0 bases and J by 1 base, with 6 bases between. This CDR3 is 14 amino acids long. The germline V gene has CDR1 PRHDT and CDR2 FYEKMQ (reference sequence). CDR3 protein: CASSLGGAQETQYF. The CDR3 DNA follows: TGTGCCAGCAGCTTAGGTGGGGCCCAAGAGACCCAGTACTTC.

The V call is TRBV6-5, the J call TRBJ2-4; 9 bases agree with TRBD2. The V gene end was trimmed by 8 bases and the J gene end by 7 bases; junction bases not matched to a gene: 12. Germline CDR1 MNHEY, CDR2 SVGAGI. The CDR3 sequence is 15 residues long. This CDR3 is CASRAMGLARNIQYF. DNA for the CDR3: TGTGCCAGCCGAGCCATGGGACTAGCCCGTAACATTCAGTACTTC.

The chain employs TRBV25-1 and TRBJ1-1; D not certain. This CDR3 is built from 13 residues. Germline lookup yields CDR1 MGHDK and CDR2 SYGVNS. Trimming cost V 8 bases and J 0 bases, with 10 bases left between them. The CDR3 is CASSMGLNTEAFF. DNA of the CDR3: TGTGCCAGCTCCATGGGGTTGAACACTGAAGCTTTCTTT.

The CDR3 is CASSFTQGNQPQHF. The CDR3 nucleotides read TGTGCCAGCAGCTTTACCCAGGGGAATCAGCCCCAGCATTTT. The V call is TRBV13, the J call TRBJ1-5; maybe TRBD1 (6 bases). The CDR3 runs 14 residues. V lost 3 bases and J lost 4, with 10 bases in between. The germline CDR1 and CDR2 sequences are PRHDT and FYEKMQ (reference sequence).

This clone turned up a few times. CDR3 protein: CASSDRAGTEGYEQYF. CDR3 bases: TGTGCCAGCAGTGACAGAGCGGGAACGGAGGGTTACGAGCAGTACTTC. V is TRBV6-1 and J is TRBJ2-7; TRBD2 matches 7 bases. The CDR3 is made up of 16 amino acids. Looked up from germline, CDR1 is MNHNS and CDR2 is SASEGT. The ends lost 3 bases at V and 4 bases at J; junction bases unmatched: 12.

The genes are TRBV7-9 and TRBJ2-7; TRBD2 aligns across 10 bases. With 3 bases clipped from V and 5 bases from J, the junction kept 13 bases outside the gene matches. CDR1 and CDR2 from the germline V gene are SEHNR and FQNEAQ (reference sequence). The CDR3 runs to 17 residues. The CDR3 is CASSFSLAGAGSDEQYF. Written as DNA, the CDR3 is TGTGCCAGCAGCTTCAGTCTAGCGGGAGCCGGTAGCGACGAGCAGTACTTC.

V gene TRBV5-4 combines with J gene TRBJ2-5, with 16 bases identical to TRBD2. Trimming cost V 4 bases and J 5 bases; bases outside gene matches: 8. The CDR3 runs to 17 residues. Germline loops: CDR1 SGHNT, CDR2 YYREEE (reference sequence). This chain's CDR3 is CASSPGTSGRARETQYF. The CDR3 DNA sequence: TGTGCCAGCAGCCCAGGGACTAGCGGGAGGGCCCGGGAGACCCAGTACTTC. The full variable domain, its missing parts supplied by reference TRBV5-4 and TRBJ2-5, is ETGVTQSPTHLIKTRGQQVTLRCSSQSGHNTVSWYQQALGQGPQFIFQYYREEENGRGNFPPRFSGLQFPNYSSELNVNALELDDSALYLCASSPGTSGRARETQYFGPGTRLLVL.

This chain links TRBV6-5 with TRBJ2-3; TRBD2 matches 7 bases. After removal of 3 bases from V and 6 bases from J, the junction contained 9 bases not matched to a gene. Germline assignment: CDR1 MNHEY and CDR2 SVGAGI. The CDR3 runs 15 residues. CDR3 sequence: CASSYMAGEGDTQYF. The CDR3 DNA reads as TGTGCCAGCAGTTATATGGCGGGAGAAGGGGATACGCAGTATTTT.

J is TRBJ2-7 and V is TRBV27; 10 bases map to TRBD2. This CDR3 has 15 residues. CDR1 and CDR2 from the germline V gene are MNHEY and SMNVEV (reference sequence). Trimming removed 3 bases from V and 8 bases from J; junction bases left unmatched: 10. CDR3 in amino acids: CASSFRPSGSTKQYF. In DNA, the CDR3 is TGTGCCAGCAGTTTCAGGCCTAGCGGGAGCACGAAGCAGTACTTC.

This clone appeared a few times. As DNA, the CDR3 is TGTGCCAGTAGTAGGGACGACGACCCTTACAATGAGCAGTTCTTC. Residues: CASSRDDDPYNEQFF. The gene calls are TRBV19 and TRBJ2-1, with D possibly called TRBD1 or TRBD2 (5 bases each). Germline V gives CDR1 LNHDA, CDR2 SQIVND (reference sequence). Trimming took 4 bases from V and 4 from J, leaving 14 bases between them. CDR3 length equals 15 residues.

J is TRBJ1-4 and V is TRBV18; 7 bases are shared with TRBD1. The CDR3 totals 16 residues. Germline CDR1 and CDR2: KGHSH and LQKENI. The V gene end was trimmed by 1 base and the J gene end by 8 bases; junction bases not matched to a gene: 10. CDR3 residues: CASSPLARGSGEKLFF. Written as DNA, the CDR3 is TGTGCCAGCTCACCACTTGCCAGGGGGTCGGGAGAAAAACTGTTTTTT. Full variable domain (missing parts from reference TRBV18 and TRBJ1-4): NAGVMQNPRHLVRRRGQEARLRCSPMKGHSHVYWYRQLPEEGLKFMVYLQKENIIDESGMPKERFSAEFPKEGPSILRIQQVVRGDSAAYFCASSPLARGSGEKLFFGSGTQLSVL.

CDR3 DNA: TGTGCCAGCAGCAGCGGACACGCTAACTATGGCTACACCTTC. Protein: CASSSGHANYGYTF. The V and J genes are TRBV3-1 (or the pseudogene TRBV3-2) and TRBJ1-2; D possibly corresponds to TRBD1 (5 bases). CDR3 length: 14 amino acids. Germline CDR1 reads LGHDT; CDR2 reads YNNKEL (reference sequence). The V gene lost 5 bases and the J gene lost 0 bases, with 10 bases spanning the gap.

The rearrangement joins TRBV5-6 to TRBJ2-1; tentative D call: TRBD2 (6 bases). Trimming took off 5 bases at V and 3 bases at J, with 15 bases between the two ends. The germline CDR1 and CDR2 sequences are SGHDT and YYEEEE. There are 15 residues in the CDR3. CDR3 coding DNA: TGTGCCAGCAGGGAGGGGCCAAAAGGCTACAATGAGCAGTTCTTC. Amino acids: CASREGPKGYNEQFF.